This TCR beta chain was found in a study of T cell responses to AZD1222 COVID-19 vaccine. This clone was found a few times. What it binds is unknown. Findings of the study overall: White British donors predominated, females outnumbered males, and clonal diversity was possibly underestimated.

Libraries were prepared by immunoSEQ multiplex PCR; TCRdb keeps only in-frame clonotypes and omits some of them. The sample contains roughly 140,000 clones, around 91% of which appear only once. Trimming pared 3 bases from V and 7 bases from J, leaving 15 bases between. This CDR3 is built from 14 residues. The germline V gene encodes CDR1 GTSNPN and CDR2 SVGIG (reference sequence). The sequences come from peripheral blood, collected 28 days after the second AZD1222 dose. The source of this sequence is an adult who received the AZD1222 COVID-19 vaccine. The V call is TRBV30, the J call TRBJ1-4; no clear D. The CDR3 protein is CAWSMAQLGEKLFF. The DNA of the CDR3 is TGTGCCTGGAGCATGGCCCAGCTGGGTGAAAAACTGTTTTTT. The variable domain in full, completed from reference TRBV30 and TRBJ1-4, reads SQTIHQWPATLVQPVGSPLSLECTVEGTSNPNLYWYRQAAGRGLQLLFYSVGIGQISSEVPQNLSASRPQDRQFILSSKKLLLSDSGFYLCAWSMAQLGEKLFFGSGTQLSVL.